This T cell receptor (beta chain) is drawn from a study of molecular identifiers for immune sequencing clone quantification. Study-wide results and limits: The share of molecules held by clones above 20 RNA copies was over 98% in effector cells and under 1% in naive cells.

At least ten counts were recorded for this clonotype. The target antigen is unknown. The bulk TCR libraries were made with methods described before and with listed TCR primers. TCRdb processed the PCR reads anew with MiXCR; each CDR3 protein has one entry. The table lists around 480,000 distinct CDR3 sequences, 20% to 25% of them singletons. V lost 1 base to trimming and J lost 1 base, with 12 bases between them. The CDR3 is 16 residues long. From germline, CDR1 is SNHLY and CDR2 FYNNEI. The sequence came from a human donor in good health. Some libraries in this study had Jurkat cell RNA spiked in. This chain connects TRBV2 to TRBJ2-3; D is uncertain. The sequenced sample was naive CD8+ T cells from blood, with Jurkat cell RNA spiked in. Sample subset: FACS-sorted CD8+CD4-CCR7+CD45RA+ naive T cells. The CDR3 region has the DNA TGTGCCAGCAGTGAAGGGGCACGGATGGGCACAGATACGCAGTATTTT. The encoded protein is CASSEGARMGTDTQYF.